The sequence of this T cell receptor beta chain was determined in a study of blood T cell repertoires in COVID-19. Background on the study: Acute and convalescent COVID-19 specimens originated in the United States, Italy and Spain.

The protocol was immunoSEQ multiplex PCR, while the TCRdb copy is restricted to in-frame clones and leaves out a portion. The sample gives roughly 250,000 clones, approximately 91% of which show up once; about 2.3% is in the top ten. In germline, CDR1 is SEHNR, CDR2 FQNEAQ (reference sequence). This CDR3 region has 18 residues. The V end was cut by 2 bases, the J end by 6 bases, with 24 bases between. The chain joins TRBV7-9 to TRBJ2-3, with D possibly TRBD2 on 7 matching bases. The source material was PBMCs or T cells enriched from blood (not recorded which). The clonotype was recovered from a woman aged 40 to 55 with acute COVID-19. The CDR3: CASSLPSLRGGAKDTQYF. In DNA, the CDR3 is TGTGCCAGCAGCTTACCCTCCCTGAGAGGGGGGGCCAAGGATACGCAGTATTTT.